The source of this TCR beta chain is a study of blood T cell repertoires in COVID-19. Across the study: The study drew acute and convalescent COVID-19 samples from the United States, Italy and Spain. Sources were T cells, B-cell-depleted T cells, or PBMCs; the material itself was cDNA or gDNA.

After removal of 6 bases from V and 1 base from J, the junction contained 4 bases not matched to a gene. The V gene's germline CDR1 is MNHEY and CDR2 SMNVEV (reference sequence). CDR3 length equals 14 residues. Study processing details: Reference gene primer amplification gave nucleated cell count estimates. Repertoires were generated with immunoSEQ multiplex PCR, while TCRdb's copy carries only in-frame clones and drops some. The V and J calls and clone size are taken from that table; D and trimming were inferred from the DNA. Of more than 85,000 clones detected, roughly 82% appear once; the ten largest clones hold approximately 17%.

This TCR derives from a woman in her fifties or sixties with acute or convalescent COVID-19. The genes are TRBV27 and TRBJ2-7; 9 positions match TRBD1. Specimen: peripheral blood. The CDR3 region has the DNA TGTGCCAGCAGATCCGGGACAGGGTCCTACGAGCAGTACTTC. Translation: CASRSGTGSYEQYF.